In its sample, the clone carrying this T cell receptor beta chain was seen a few times. What it binds is unknown. The data stem from a study of T cells after yellow fever vaccination. Study-level results: Post-booster samples contained most primary-vaccination clones (just under 98% CD4, almost 90% CD8). Abundant clonotypes from the bulk population could have been carried over as contaminants into FACS-sorted repertoires.

The TCR cDNA carried a universal primer site and UMIs from 5'RACE template switching. TCRdb processed the 5' RACE reads anew with MiXCR; each CDR3 protein has one entry. The data show under 700,000 distinct CDR3 sequences, with less than 20% seen just once and 15% to 20% held by the top ten. Germline CDR1 DFQATT, CDR2 SNEGSKA (reference sequence). Trimming removed 3 bases from V and 4 bases from J, with 12 bases in between. The CDR3 length is 13 residues. This TCR was sampled from a man aged 18 to 35 who received the YFV17D yellow fever vaccine. This chain links TRBV20-1 with TRBJ2-5; a possible D gene is TRBD2 (5 bases). The sample was PBMCs, taken less than 6 days after the first yellow fever vaccination. The CDR3 nucleotides are TGCAGTGCTAGCGGGCTAGCTAGAGAGACCCAGTACTTC. Translated, it gives CSASGLARETQYF.